The rows below give T cell receptor beta chains drawn from one sample of a study of blood T cells in healthy people across ages. TCRdb re-derived calls from the 5' RACE reads in MiXCR, one entry per CDR3 protein. The profile shows roughly 900,000 distinct CDR3 sequences, 29% of them singletons. The sequenced sample was blood. These receptors were obtained from an elderly woman in good health. Both conserved end residues are part of each CDR3. The D gene is left open where the match is weak. Clone size, where shown, is once, few, many, or a class for clones that have expanded.

d_gene: TRBD1; abundance: many; j_gene: TRBJ2-5; v_gene: TRBV20-1; len: 12; CDR3nt: TGCAGTGCTCTACAGGGGGAAGAGACCCAGTACTTC; CDR3aa: CSALQGEETQYF
d_gene: NA; abundance: once; j_gene: TRBJ2-5; v_gene: TRBV7-3; len: 13; CDR3nt: TGTGCCAGCAGCTCCGCTTCCCCAGGGACCCAGTACTTC; CDR3aa: CASSSASPGTQYF
d_gene: NA; abundance: NA; j_gene: TRBJ2-5; v_gene: TRBV11-2; len: 16; CDR3nt: TGTACCAGCAGCTTAGACGACCGACTGGCCCAAGAGACCCAGTACTTC; CDR3aa: CTSSLDDRLAQETQYF
d_gene: NA; abundance: few; j_gene: TRBJ2-2; v_gene: TRBV12-3/TRBV12-4; len: 16; CDR3nt: TGTGCCAGCAGTTTACGAGACCCTCTTAAAACCGGGGAGCTGTTTTTT; CDR3aa: CASSLRDPLKTGELFF
d_gene: TRBD1; abundance: NA; j_gene: TRBJ2-5; v_gene: TRBV6-2/TRBV6-3; len: 17; CDR3nt: TGTGCCAGCAGTTACGAGACAGGGGGCGCGGGTCAAGAGACCCAGTACTTC; CDR3aa: CASSYETGGAGQETQYF
d_gene: TRBD1; abundance: NA; j_gene: TRBJ1-2; v_gene: TRBV30; len: 15; CDR3nt: TGTGCCTGGACGACTAGGACAGGGAATAACTATGGCTACACCTTC; CDR3aa: CAWTTRTGNNYGYTF
d_gene: TRBD2; abundance: NA; j_gene: TRBJ2-1; v_gene: TRBV6-2/TRBV6-3; len: 15; CDR3nt: TGTGCCAGCAGTTACGGGGGCGGGGGGGCCGGTGAGCAGTTCTTC; CDR3aa: CASSYGGGGAGEQFF
d_gene: NA; abundance: many; j_gene: TRBJ2-1; v_gene: TRBV7-8; len: 14; CDR3nt: TGTGCCAGCAGCAGTGGCGGGGCCCTCGGGGAGCAGTTCTTC; CDR3aa: CASSSGGALGEQFF
d_gene: NA; abundance: NA; j_gene: TRBJ2-6; v_gene: TRBV9; len: 15; CDR3nt: TGTGCCAGCAGCGCCGGCCTCTCCGGGGCCAACGTCCTGACTTTC; CDR3aa: CASSAGLSGANVLTF
d_gene: TRBD1; abundance: few; j_gene: TRBJ1-6; v_gene: TRBV12-3/TRBV12-4; len: 15; CDR3nt: TGTGCCAGCAGAGGACAGGGAACCTATAATTCACCCCTCCACTTT; CDR3aa: CASRGQGTYNSPLHF
d_gene: TRBD1; abundance: many; j_gene: TRBJ2-4; v_gene: TRBV28; len: 14; CDR3nt: TGTGCCAGCAGTTCCTGGACAGGGGGAAACATTCAGTACTTC; CDR3aa: CASSSWTGGNIQYF
d_gene: NA; abundance: NA; j_gene: TRBJ2-2; v_gene: TRBV6-5; len: 14; CDR3nt: TGTGCCAGCAGGCTAGCTCCGAGCACCGGGGAGCTGTTTTTT; CDR3aa: CASRLAPSTGELFF
d_gene: NA; abundance: many; j_gene: TRBJ2-5; v_gene: TRBV6-1; len: 14; CDR3nt: TGTGCCAGCAGTGAAATCCCCACAGTGGAGACCCAGTACTTC; CDR3aa: CASSEIPTVETQYF
d_gene: TRBD2; abundance: many; j_gene: TRBJ2-1; v_gene: TRBV12-3/TRBV12-4; len: 15; CDR3nt: TGTGCCAGCAGCCCGCGGGCGGGGGGGGGCGATGAGCAGTTCTTC; CDR3aa: CASSPRAGGGDEQFF
d_gene: NA; abundance: NA; j_gene: TRBJ1-6; v_gene: TRBV12-3/TRBV12-4; len: 14; CDR3nt: TGTGCCAGCAGATACAGGAATGGGAATTCACCCCTCCACTTT; CDR3aa: CASRYRNGNSPLHF
d_gene: TRBD1; abundance: many; j_gene: TRBJ1-2; v_gene: TRBV20-1; len: 12; CDR3nt: TGCAGTGCCGTAGAGGACAGGGGTGGCTACACCTTC; CDR3aa: CSAVEDRGGYTF
d_gene: TRBD1; abundance: many; j_gene: TRBJ2-1; v_gene: TRBV18; len: 15; CDR3nt: TGTGCCAGCTCTTCCCGGGACAGATCGTACAATGAGCAGTTCTTC; CDR3aa: CASSSRDRSYNEQFF
d_gene: TRBD1; abundance: many; j_gene: TRBJ1-1; v_gene: TRBV6-5; len: 15; CDR3nt: TGTGCCAGCAGTTACTTAAGGGACAGGAACACTGAAGCTTTCTTT; CDR3aa: CASSYLRDRNTEAFF
d_gene: NA; abundance: few; j_gene: TRBJ2-2; v_gene: TRBV7-9; len: 15; CDR3nt: TGTGCCAGCAGCTTCTCCTTGACGTTTACCGGGGAGCTGTTTTTT; CDR3aa: CASSFSLTFTGELFF
d_gene: TRBD1; abundance: NA; j_gene: TRBJ2-7; v_gene: TRBV27; len: 16; CDR3nt: TGTGCCAGCAGTTTAGTGGGACAGCGAAGCTCCTACGAGCAGTACTTC; CDR3aa: CASSLVGQRSSYEQYF
d_gene: NA; abundance: NA; j_gene: TRBJ2-1; v_gene: TRBV4-1; len: 16; CDR3nt: TGCGCCAGCAGCCACTTGAGAGGCGGGTCCTACAATGAGCAGTTCTTC; CDR3aa: CASSHLRGGSYNEQFF
d_gene: TRBD1; abundance: many; j_gene: TRBJ1-6; v_gene: TRBV7-2; len: 16; CDR3nt: TGTGCCAGCAGCTCCCGGACAGGGGGCTATAATTCACCCCTCCACTTT; CDR3aa: CASSSRTGGYNSPLHF
d_gene: NA; abundance: few; j_gene: TRBJ1-2; v_gene: TRBV7-9; len: 15; CDR3nt: TGTGCCAGCAGGGGAACAGGTGCCTGGGGCTATGGCTACACCTTC; CDR3aa: CASRGTGAWGYGYTF
d_gene: NA; abundance: many; j_gene: TRBJ2-1; v_gene: TRBV5-1; len: 13; CDR3nt: TGCGCCAGCAGCCACGGAGGGTCTGATGAGCAGTTCTTC; CDR3aa: CASSHGGSDEQFF
d_gene: NA; abundance: NA; j_gene: TRBJ1-5; v_gene: TRBV12-3/TRBV12-4; len: 14; CDR3nt: TGTGCCAGCAGTCGGACAGATAACAATCAGCCCCAGCATTTT; CDR3aa: CASSRTDNNQPQHF
d_gene: NA; abundance: NA; j_gene: TRBJ1-2; v_gene: TRBV2; len: 11; CDR3nt: TGTGCCAGCGCGGTGATGAGGGGCTACACCTTC; CDR3aa: CASAVMRGYTF
d_gene: NA; abundance: many; j_gene: TRBJ2-7; v_gene: TRBV6-5; len: 13; CDR3nt: TGTGCCAGCAAAAAGGACAGCTCCTACGAGCAGTACTTC; CDR3aa: CASKKDSSYEQYF
d_gene: TRBD1; abundance: NA; j_gene: TRBJ2-5; v_gene: TRBV10-3; len: 18; CDR3nt: TGTGCCATCAGTGAGAGCGTTTGGACAGGGAACCATGAGGAGACCCAGTACTTC; CDR3aa: CAISESVWTGNHEETQYF
d_gene: NA; abundance: NA; j_gene: TRBJ2-3; v_gene: TRBV20-1; len: 11; CDR3nt: TGCAGTGCCCGAGAGGTTGATACGCAGTATTTT; CDR3aa: CSAREVDTQYF
d_gene: TRBD1; abundance: once; j_gene: TRBJ1-1; v_gene: TRBV27; len: 15; CDR3nt: TGTGCCAGCAGGTACAGGGGGGGCGTGAACACTGAAGCTTTCTTT; CDR3aa: CASRYRGGVNTEAFF